These 28 T cell receptor beta chains came from one sample sequenced in a study of blood T cell repertoires in COVID-19. The repertoire was sequenced with immunoSEQ multiplex PCR; TCRdb's copy has only in-frame clones and lacks some. The repertoire holds about 200,000 clones, with around 85% as singletons. Material for sequencing was PBMCs or T cells enriched from blood (not recorded which). The receptors originated from a middle-aged woman with acute COVID-19.

The chain combines TRBV7-9 with TRBJ2-7; TRBD1 might be the D (6 bases). The CDR3 runs to 15 residues. Germline V CDR1 and CDR2: SEHNR, FQNEAQ (reference sequence). V lost 1 base and J 6 bases, leaving 16 bases between the germline ends. The chain's CDR3 is CASSLGFMQGTEQYF. In nucleotides, the CDR3 is TGTGCCAGCAGCTTAGGGTTTATGCAGGGGACCGAGCAGTACTTC.

The chain links TRBV7-8 to TRBJ1-5; D might be TRBD1 (5 bases). With 4 bases removed from V and 4 bases from J, the gap between germline ends came to 23 bases. CDR1 and CDR2 from the germline V gene are SGHVS and FQNEAQ. There are 18 residues in the CDR3. The CDR3 DNA follows: TGTGCCAGCAGCTCCGGTCGGTACTTAGGGGTGTCGAATCAGCCCCAGCATTTT. This codes for CASSSGRYLGVSNQPQHF.

This sequence joins TRBV2 and TRBJ1-5; TRBD1 agrees at 8 bases. Germline V gene data show CDR1 as SNHLY and CDR2 as FYNNEI. This CDR3 is built from 14 residues. The junction had 6 bases not matched to a gene; V was cut back by 9 bases and J by 2 bases. This CDR3 is CASDRGAGNQPQHF. CDR3 DNA sequence: TGTGCCAGTGACAGGGGAGCGGGCAATCAGCCCCAGCATTTT.

The chain joins TRBV5-1 to TRBJ2-1; D gene unclear. V lost 0 bases, J lost 2 bases, and 6 bases lay in between. This CDR3 is 14 amino acids long. Per the germline V gene, CDR1 is SGHRS and CDR2 is YFSETQ. DNA for the CDR3: TGCGCCAGCAGCTTGGCCAATGCCTACAATGAGCAGTTCTTC. Translation gives CASSLANAYNEQFF.

V gene TRBV2 combines with J gene TRBJ2-7; unclear D gene. V lost 8 bases, J lost 7 bases, and 9 bases lay in between. This CDR3 is built from 10 residues. Per germline, CDR1 SNHLY and CDR2 FYNNEI. CDR3 in DNA: TGTGCCAGCCGTCGGGTGGAGCAGTACTTC. Its translation: CASRRVEQYF.

The chain uses TRBV27 and TRBJ1-3, with D maybe TRBD1 (5 bases). V was clipped by 4 bases and J by 3 bases, with 16 bases between them. The CDR3 has 16 residues. Germline V gene lookup returns CDR1 MNHEY and CDR2 SMNVEV (reference sequence). This CDR3 reads CASSSIQGGFGNTIYF. The CDR3 DNA sequence: TGTGCCAGCAGTTCGATCCAGGGAGGGTTTGGAAACACCATATATTTT.

The genes are TRBV4-3 and TRBJ2-1; D might be TRBD2 (7 bases). CDR1 and CDR2 from the germline V gene are LGHNA and YSLEER. The V and J ends lost 5 bases and 7 bases respectively, with 27 bases between them. CDR3 length: 18 amino acids. CDR3: CASSLEVADEGGGNEQFF. CDR3 in DNA: TGCGCCAGCAGCTTAGAAGTAGCGGACGAGGGAGGGGGGAATGAGCAGTTCTTC.

This rearrangement joins TRBV7-9 to TRBJ2-7, with 11 bases matching TRBD2. Losses at the gene ends were 5 bases for V and 3 bases for J; bases not matched to a gene: 9. Looked up from germline, CDR1 is SEHNR and CDR2 is FQNEAQ (reference sequence). This CDR3 is 16 amino acids long. The DNA for the CDR3 is TGTGCCAGCAGCGATAGCGGGCTAGCGGGAGGCTACGAGCAGTACTTC. Protein: CASSDSGLAGGYEQYF.

The chain joins TRBV28 to TRBJ2-5; D is possibly TRBD2 (6 bases). Germline V gene data show CDR1 as MDHEN and CDR2 as SYDVKM. Trimming left V 2 bases short and J 5 bases short, with 18 bases between. This CDR3 is built from 16 residues. DNA of the CDR3: TGTGCCAGCAGTTTAATGTCCGGAGGGGTAAAGGAGACCCAGTACTTC. Protein: CASSLMSGGVKETQYF.

In this sample, this clone turned up once. The V and J genes are TRBV11-2 and TRBJ2-2; D uncertain. The CDR3 runs 15 residues. Germline V lookup: CDR1 SGHAT, CDR2 FQNNGV. Trimming stripped 1 base from V and 2 bases from J, with 8 bases between. This chain's CDR3 is CASSLARQNTGELFF. The CDR3 region has the DNA TGTGCCAGCAGCTTAGCCAGGCAAAACACCGGGGAGCTGTTTTTT.

The rearrangement links TRBV28 to TRBJ2-5, with D possibly matching TRBD1 (5 bases). V was pared by 2 bases and J by 6 bases, with 13 bases between. The CDR3 totals 14 residues. CDR1 is MDHEN, CDR2 SYDVKM, per germline. The CDR3 nucleotides are TGTGCCAGCAGTTTACGTCAGGGTTTGCAGACCCAGTACTTC. Its protein is CASSLRQGLQTQYF.

The rearrangement uses TRBV2 and TRBJ2-1; D gene ambiguous. The V end was cut by 3 bases, the J end by 9 bases, with 9 bases between. The length of the CDR3 is 12 residues. Per the germline V gene, CDR1 is SNHLY and CDR2 is FYNNEI. The CDR3 reads CASSEAESEQFF. The CDR3 DNA is TGTGCCAGCAGTGAGGCGGAGAGTGAGCAGTTCTTC.

This rearrangement joins TRBV7-9 to TRBJ2-6, with 8 positions matching TRBD1. J lost 1 base, V lost 5 bases, and 7 bases had no gene match. This CDR3 has 17 amino acids. Germline-derived CDR1 and CDR2 are SEHNR and FQNEAQ (reference sequence). CDR3 DNA sequence: TGTGCCAGCAGCCCGCGGACAGGGCAATCTGGGGCCAACGTCCTGACTTTC. It codes for CASSPRTGQSGANVLTF.

This clone showed up just once. The chain is built from TRBV11-3 and TRBJ1-1; 7 nucleotides align to TRBD1. Per the germline V gene, CDR1 is SGHNT and CDR2 is YENEEA. Trimming took 5 bases from V and 0 from J; bases not matched to a gene: 6. The CDR3 is 15 residues long. This CDR3 reads CASSAGDSVNTEAFF. CDR3 sequence (DNA): TGTGCCAGCAGCGCAGGGGACAGTGTGAACACTGAAGCTTTCTTT.

This chain uses TRBV28 with TRBJ1-3; 7 bases fit TRBD1. The ends lost 7 bases at V and 3 bases at J; junction bases unmatched: 6. This CDR3 region has 14 residues. Germline CDR1 MDHEN, CDR2 SYDVKM. Written as DNA, the CDR3 is TGTGCCAGCACCCTTACAGGGGTTGGAAACACCATATATTTT. Translation: CASTLTGVGNTIYF.

V and J are TRBV19 and TRBJ2-7, with 8 bases identical to TRBD2. Germline assignment: CDR1 LNHDA and CDR2 SQIVND (reference sequence). The length of the CDR3 is 16 residues. The V segment lost 3 bases and the J segment 6 bases; nucleotides outside the gene matches: 13. CDR3 in amino acids: CASSIHSGTRGAEQYF. As DNA, the CDR3 is TGTGCCAGTAGTATCCATTCTGGGACTAGAGGCGCCGAGCAGTACTTC.

V gene TRBV5-8 combines with J gene TRBJ1-3; D is perhaps TRBD1 (5 bases). Germline V gives CDR1 SGHTS, CDR2 YDEGEE. The CDR3 is 16 amino acids. The V gene lost 3 bases and the J gene lost 7 bases, with 20 bases spanning the gap. The CDR3 reads CASSWGVYGKVNTIYF. The CDR3 coding sequence is TGTGCCAGCAGCTGGGGGGTCTACGGAAAGGTGAACACCATATATTTT. The complete variable domain, with remaining parts taken from reference TRBV5-8 and TRBJ1-3, reads EAGVTQSPTHLIKTRGQQATLRCSPISGHTSVYWYQQALGLGLQFLLWYDEGEERNRGNFPPRFSGRQFPNYSSELNVNALELEDSALYLCASSWGVYGKVNTIYFGEGSWLTVV.

CDR3 residues: CASSLVASGTNTGELFF. The CDR3 coding sequence is TGTGCCAGCAGCTTAGTAGCCAGCGGGACGAACACCGGGGAGCTGTTTTTT. This chain links TRBV7-2 with TRBJ2-2, with 7 bases that match TRBD2. CDR1 is SGHTA and CDR2 is FQGNSA in the germline V gene. This CDR3 is built from 17 residues. Losses at the gene ends were 1 base for V and 0 bases for J; bases not matched to a gene: 5.

This chain connects TRBV28 to TRBJ2-1; a possible D gene is TRBD2 (6 bases). CDR3 size: 16 residues. Trimming pared 3 bases from V and 7 bases from J, leaving 19 bases between. Germline values: CDR1 MDHEN, CDR2 SYDVKM. The CDR3 spells CASSFQKTRGLNEQFF. Here the CDR3 DNA reads TGTGCCAGCAGTTTTCAAAAGACTAGAGGTTTGAATGAGCAGTTCTTC.

The chain joins TRBV7-9 to TRBJ1-2; D not resolved. Germline-derived CDR1 and CDR2 are SEHNR and FQNEAQ (reference sequence). V lost 7 bases and J 4 bases, leaving 10 bases between the germline ends. The CDR3 contains 12 residues. CDR3 coding DNA: TGTGCCAGCACCCCCGAGGGCTATGGCTACACCTTC. Translated: CASTPEGYGYTF.

The V call is TRBV24-1, the J call TRBJ2-4; no firm D call. CDR1 is KGHDR and CDR2 is SFDVKD in the germline V gene. The CDR3 is 14 residues long. Between the trimmed V and J ends, which lost 4 bases and 3 bases, there was a span of 9 bases. The CDR3 DNA reads TGTGCCACCAGTGAATCAACTGGCAAAAACATTCAGTACTTC. This gives the protein CATSESTGKNIQYF.

The chain couples TRBV19 to TRBJ2-2; TRBD2 matches 7 bases. V lost 6 bases to trimming and J lost 0 bases; unmatched junction nucleotides: 7. CDR3 size: 16 residues. Germline V gene lookup returns CDR1 LNHDA and CDR2 SQIVND (reference sequence). The CDR3, as DNA: TGTGCCAGTAGCCCCTCTAGCGGACCGAACACCGGGGAGCTGTTTTTT. It is translated as CASSPSSGPNTGELFF.

V is TRBV11-3 and J is TRBJ2-1; TRBD2 matches at 8 bases. V shed 3 bases, J shed 4 bases, and the junction held 5 bases outside the gene matches. Germline CDR1 and CDR2: SGHNT and YENEEA. There are 15 residues in the CDR3. The CDR3 DNA reads as TGTGCCAGCAGCTTCGCGGGGGGCATATACAATGAGCAGTTCTTC. The encoded protein is CASSFAGGIYNEQFF.

This clone was seen only once. This rearrangement joins TRBV7-2 to TRBJ2-1; TRBD2 matches at 7 bases. This CDR3 region has 17 residues. The J segment lost 4 bases and the V segment lost 5 bases, leaving 14 bases of the junction unmatched. The germline CDR1 and CDR2 sequences are SGHTA and FQGNSA. The DNA for the CDR3 is TGTGCCAGCAGCAATGGGGCTAGCGGCCGTCGATACAATGAGCAGTTCTTC. It codes for CASSNGASGRRYNEQFF.

This clone was picked up one time. The V and J genes are TRBV24-1 and TRBJ2-3; a possible D gene is TRBD2 (5 bases). With 4 bases removed from V and 7 bases from J, the gap between germline ends came to 14 bases. This CDR3 spans 14 amino acids. Germline V lookup: CDR1 KGHDR, CDR2 SFDVKD. As DNA, the CDR3 is TGTGCCACCAGTGACCCGCGGAGGAGCTATACGCAGTATTTT. Translated, it gives CATSDPRRSYTQYF.

The CDR3 spells CASSLIENLSGYGYTF. CDR3 in DNA: TGTGCCAGCTCACTGATAGAAAACCTATCGGGCTATGGCTACACCTTC. This sequence joins TRBV18 and TRBJ1-2; no clear D gene. Germline assignment: CDR1 KGHSH and CDR2 LQKENI. V was pared by 4 bases and J by 4 bases, with 19 bases between. The CDR3 loop spans 16 amino acids.

The genes are TRBV6-2 or TRBV6-3 and TRBJ2-5, with 10 bases aligning to TRBD1. The CDR3 sequence is 17 residues long. Germline CDR1 and CDR2: MNHEY and SVGEGT. V trimming: 6 bases; J trimming: 4 bases; junction bases outside the gene matches: 14. CDR3 bases: TGTGCCAGCAGCCTAGGGACAGGGGAACCCCGGGGAGAGACCCAGTACTTC. This sequence encodes CASSLGTGEPRGETQYF.

The chain is built from TRBV30 and TRBJ2-7; 8 bases agree with TRBD2. The CDR3 is 15 residues long. The V gene end was trimmed by 2 bases and the J gene end by 0 bases; junction bases not matched to a gene: 6. Germline-derived CDR1 and CDR2 are GTSNPN and SVGIG (reference sequence). The CDR3 sequence is CAWSRLSGTSYEQYF. In nucleotides, the CDR3 is TGTGCCTGGAGTCGCCTTAGCGGGACCTCCTACGAGCAGTACTTC. The full variable domain, with the rest looked up from reference TRBV30 and TRBJ2-7, is SQTIHQWPATLVQPVGSPLSLECTVEGTSNPNLYWYRQAAGRGLQLLFYSVGIGQISSEVPQNLSASRPQDRQFILSSKKLLLSDSGFYLCAWSRLSGTSYEQYFGPGTRLTVT.